This record looks at one TCR beta chain sequence and its context. Its antigen is as yet unknown. This entry is derived from a study of shared clonotypes between healthy human individuals. Turning to the study itself: A couple of female and a few male donors aged 18 to 49 were enrolled. Study-wide findings and caveats: Sharing across four donors was highest in naive CD4 (about 5%) and lowest in memory CD8 (roughly 0.4%). The authors expected sequencing depth to affect clonotype sharing among donors.

The table came from immunoSEQ multiplex PCR; TCRdb's copy has only in-frame clones and leaves some out. The table lists about 580,000 clones, roughly 98% of them singletons. Naive CD8 isolation took CD45RO-negative cells positively selected for CCR7 and excluded terminally differentiated effector memory CD45RA+ cells. There are 16 residues in the CDR3. V lost 1 base and J lost 3, with 16 bases in between. Germline V gene data show CDR1 as SEHNR and CDR2 as FQNEAQ (reference sequence). The receptor was isolated from a man between 25 and 39 years old in good health. Source material: naive CD8+ T cells sorted from blood. This chain connects TRBV7-9 to TRBJ2-7; D possibly uses TRBD1 or TRBD2 (5 bases each). DNA for the CDR3: TGTGCCAGCAGCTTAGAAGGGACCAAGAAACGCTACGAGCAGTACTTC. Its translation is CASSLEGTKKRYEQYF. The full variable domain, with the rest looked up from reference TRBV7-9 and TRBJ2-7, is DTGVSQNPRHKITKRGQNVTFRCDPISEHNRLYWYRQTLGQGPEFLTYFQNEAQLEKSRLLSDRFSAERPKGSFSTLEIQRTEQGDSAMYLCASSLEGTKKRYEQYFGPGTRLTVT.